Listed below are T cell receptor beta chains from one sample, sequenced in a study of blood T cells in healthy people across ages. Using its own MiXCR run on the 5' RACE reads, TCRdb lists one record per CDR3 protein. The data contain about 780,000 distinct CDR3 sequences, around 24% of them seen just once; the ten biggest clones take up 3%. The data were also submitted as part of a second study, on T cells of mothers and their children.

Material for sequencing was blood. The receptor set was obtained from a boy between 10 and 17 years old in good health. Each CDR3 is given with its conserved first and last residue. The order of the fields is clone size, V gene, D gene, J gene, CDR3 DNA, CDR3 protein. D genes are given only for firm matches. Clone size, where shown, is once, few, many, or a class for clones that have expanded.

few	TRBV18	.	TRBJ1-2	TGTGCCAGCACCAATACAGCTAACTATGGCTACACCTTC	CASTNTANYGYTF
many	TRBV20-1	TRBD1	TRBJ1-2	TGCAGTGCTCCAACTGGCGGACAGGGACACTATGGCTACACCTTC	CSAPTGGQGHYGYTF
few	TRBV27	.	TRBJ1-2	TGTGCCAGCAGTTTAAAACTCCCCTATGGCTACACCTTC	CASSLKLPYGYTF
few	TRBV7-9	.	TRBJ1-5	TGTGCCAGCAGCCGCGGTGCGGGGGGCGATGGAAATCAGCCCCAGCATTTT	CASSRGAGGDGNQPQHF
.	TRBV5-1	.	TRBJ2-2	TGCGCCAGCAGCTTGGCCAGGGTTCCCGGGGAGCTGTTTTTT	CASSLARVPGELFF
few	TRBV5-1	.	TRBJ2-3	TGCGCCAGCAGCTTGGACGCGGGGGCGAGCACAGATACGCAGTATTTT	CASSLDAGASTDTQYF
few	TRBV5-1	.	TRBJ2-3	TGCGCCAGCAGTTTGGCGGGGTATACCACAGATACGCAGTATTTT	CASSLAGYTTDTQYF
.	TRBV5-1	.	TRBJ2-3	TGCGCCAGCAGCTTAATCCCCACAGATACGCAGTATTTT	CASSLIPTDTQYF
.	TRBV7-9	.	TRBJ2-7	TGTGCCAGCAGCTTAGTTGGGAAGGGCAGCCTTAACGAGCAGTACTTC	CASSLVGKGSLNEQYF
.	TRBV7-2	.	TRBJ2-7	TGTGCCAGCAGCCTCCAGGGGGGCCAATCGGGCGAGCAGTACTTC	CASSLQGGQSGEQYF
few	TRBV7-9	TRBD1	TRBJ1-4	TGTGCCAGCAGCCTCGACAGGGTAGCCCCTAATGAAAAACTGTTTTTT	CASSLDRVAPNEKLFF
.	TRBV11-2	TRBD2	TRBJ2-7	TGTGCCAGCAGCTTAGTTCGGGGGGTAGGGGAGCAGTACTTC	CASSLVRGVGEQYF
.	TRBV20-1	.	TRBJ2-2	TGCAGTGCCAAATCCACTCGGGGGAGCACCGGGGAGCTGTTTTTT	CSAKSTRGSTGELFF
.	TRBV15	TRBD1	TRBJ2-1	TGTGCCACCAGCAGAGCCAAGGGGGCCGCCTCCTACAATGAGCAGTTCTTC	CATSRAKGAASYNEQFF
.	TRBV28	.	TRBJ2-5	TGTGCCAGTCATTCCCTAGGGCAAGAGACCCAGTACTTC	CASHSLGQETQYF
once	TRBV10-1	.	TRBJ2-5	TGCGCCAGCAATCTCCGCGGGACAGCCGAGACCCAGTACTTC	CASNLRGTAETQYF
few	TRBV5-1	TRBD1	TRBJ2-5	TGCGCCAGCAGCAAGGGACAGGGAAGCTCAGGGGGTATTGGAGAGACCCAGTACTTC	CASSKGQGSSGGIGETQYF
.	TRBV28	.	TRBJ2-5	TGTGCCAGCAGGCCCGTTGGGGGCCGCCAAGAGACCCAGTACTTC	CASRPVGGRQETQYF
.	TRBV15	.	TRBJ1-1	TGTGCCACCAGCAGAACGACAGAGACGAACAAAGCTTTCTTT	CATSRTTETNKAFF
.	TRBV5-1	.	TRBJ2-7	TGCGCCAGCAGAGAAGGGACGGGCTCCTACGAGCAGTACTTC	CASREGTGSYEQYF
.	TRBV7-2	TRBD2	TRBJ2-3	TGTGCCAGCAGCTTACGGCCGGGACTAGCGGGTCCTAGCACAGATACGCAGTATTTT	CASSLRPGLAGPSTDTQYF
.	TRBV3-1	.	TRBJ1-4	TGTGCCAGCAGCCAAGGAGGTAATGAAAAACTGTTTTTT	CASSQGGNEKLFF
once	TRBV10-3	.	TRBJ2-1	TGTGCCATCAGTGAGTCACCGGGTAGACCCAATGAGCAGTTCTTC	CAISESPGRPNEQFF
few	TRBV7-3	.	TRBJ2-1	TGTGCCAGCAGCCCCAGGGGAGGGGAAACGTACAATGAGCAGTTCTTC	CASSPRGGETYNEQFF
few	TRBV7-2	.	TRBJ1-1	TGTGCCAGCAGCTCCCACTTCGCCGACGAGAGGAGTGAAGCTTTCTTT	CASSSHFADERSEAFF
.	TRBV6-4	.	TRBJ2-7	TGTGCCATGGCGTACGAGCAGTACTTC	CAMAYEQYF
few	TRBV7-2	TRBD2	TRBJ2-2	TGTGCCAGCAGCTTAGCGGTGGAGCGGGGAACCGGGGAGCTGTTTTTT	CASSLAVERGTGELFF
.	TRBV24-1	TRBD1	TRBJ2-5	TGTGCCACCAGTGAAGCTACAGGGGGTTCAGAGACCCAGTACTTC	CATSEATGGSETQYF
.	TRBV7-6	TRBD1	TRBJ1-3	TGTGCCAGCAGCGACACAGGGGCTGGAAACACCATATATTTT	CASSDTGAGNTIYF
.	TRBV13	TRBD1	TRBJ2-3	TGTGCCAGCAGCTTGAACAACAGGGGGACAGATACGCAGTATTTT	CASSLNNRGTDTQYF
few	TRBV18	.	TRBJ2-1	TGTGCCAGCTCACCACCGGACTCTAGAGAGCAGTTCTTC	CASSPPDSREQFF
few	TRBV28	TRBD2	TRBJ2-7	TGTGCCAGCAGTTTAGCGGGGGGGCGAAACGAGCAGTACTTC	CASSLAGGRNEQYF
.	TRBV18	.	TRBJ1-2	TGTGCCAGCTCACAGGACAGCACTTATGGCTACACCTTC	CASSQDSTYGYTF
few	TRBV10-3	TRBD1	TRBJ1-4	TGTGCCATCAGTGAGTCAATCGGGACAGTCGCGAATGAAAAACTGTTTTTT	CAISESIGTVANEKLFF
.	TRBV29-1	.	TRBJ2-3	TGCAGCGTTCTGCTCCAAACGGGGGATACGCAGTATTTT	CSVLLQTGDTQYF